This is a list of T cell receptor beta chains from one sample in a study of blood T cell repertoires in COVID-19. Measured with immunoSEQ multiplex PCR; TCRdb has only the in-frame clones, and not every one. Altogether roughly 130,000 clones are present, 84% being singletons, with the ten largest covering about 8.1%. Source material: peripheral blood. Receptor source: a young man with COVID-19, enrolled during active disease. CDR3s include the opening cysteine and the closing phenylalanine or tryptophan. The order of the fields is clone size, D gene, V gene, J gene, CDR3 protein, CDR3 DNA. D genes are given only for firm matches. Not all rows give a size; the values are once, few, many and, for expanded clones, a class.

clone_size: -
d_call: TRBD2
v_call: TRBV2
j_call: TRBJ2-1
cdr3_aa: CASSVGEGGVGEQFF
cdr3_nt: TGTGCCAGCAGTGTGGGGGAGGGAGGGGTAGGTGAGCAGTTCTTC

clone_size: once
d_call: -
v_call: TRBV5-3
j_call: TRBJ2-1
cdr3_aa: CARRYHRAFSYNEQFF
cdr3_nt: TGTGCCAGAAGATACCACAGGGCGTTCTCCTACAATGAGCAGTTCTTC

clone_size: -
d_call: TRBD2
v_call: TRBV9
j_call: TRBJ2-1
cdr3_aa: CASSVGSGTRNNEQFF
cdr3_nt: TGTGCCAGCAGCGTAGGGAGCGGGACCCGCAACAATGAGCAGTTCTTC

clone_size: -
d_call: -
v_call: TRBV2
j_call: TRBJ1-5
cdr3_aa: CASSRSEQPQHF
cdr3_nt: TGTGCCAGCAGTAGGAGTGAGCAGCCCCAGCATTTT

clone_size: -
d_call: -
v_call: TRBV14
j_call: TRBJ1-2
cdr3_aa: CASSAVRSYGYTF
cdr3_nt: TGTGCCAGCAGCGCGGTCCGCTCCTATGGCTACACCTTC

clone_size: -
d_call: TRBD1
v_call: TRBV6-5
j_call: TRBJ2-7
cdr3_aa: CASSYRDRGSYEQYF
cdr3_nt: TGTGCCAGCAGTTACCGGGACAGGGGATCCTACGAGCAGTACTTC

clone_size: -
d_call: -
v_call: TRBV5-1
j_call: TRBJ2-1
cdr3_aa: CASSPSVGHNEQFF
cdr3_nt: TGCGCCAGCAGCCCGTCCGTTGGCCACAATGAGCAGTTCTTC

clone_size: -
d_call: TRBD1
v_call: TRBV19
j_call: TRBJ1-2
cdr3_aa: CASNTGQVAYGYTF
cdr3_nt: TGTGCCAGTAACACAGGACAGGTTGCCTATGGCTACACCTTC

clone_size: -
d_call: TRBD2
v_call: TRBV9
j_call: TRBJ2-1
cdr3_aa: CASSRRSSGSDNEQFF
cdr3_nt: TGTGCCAGCAGTCGTCGATCTAGCGGGAGTGACAATGAGCAGTTCTTC

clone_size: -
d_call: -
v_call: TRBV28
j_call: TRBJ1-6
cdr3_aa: CASSWGGSYNSPLHF
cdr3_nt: TGTGCCAGCAGTTGGGGGGGCTCCTATAATTCACCCCTCCACTTT

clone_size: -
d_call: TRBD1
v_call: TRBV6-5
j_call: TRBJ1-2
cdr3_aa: CASRTTGSNYGYTF
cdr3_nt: TGTGCCAGCAGAACGACAGGGAGTAACTATGGCTACACCTTC

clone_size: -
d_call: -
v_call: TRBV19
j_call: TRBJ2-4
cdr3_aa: CASRGFWTEKNIQYF
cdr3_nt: TGTGCCAGTAGGGGTTTTTGGACAGAAAAAAACATTCAGTACTTC

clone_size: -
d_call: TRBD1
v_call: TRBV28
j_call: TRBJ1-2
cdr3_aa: CASHDRAGYTF
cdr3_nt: TGTGCCAGCCACGACAGGGCTGGCTACACCTTC

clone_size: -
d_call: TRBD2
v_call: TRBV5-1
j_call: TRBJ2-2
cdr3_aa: CASSGTSGVIGAGELFF
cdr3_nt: TGCGCCAGCAGCGGGACTAGCGGGGTAATCGGGGCCGGGGAGCTGTTTTTT

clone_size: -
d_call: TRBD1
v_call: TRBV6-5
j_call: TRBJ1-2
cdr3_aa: CASSPRDREGYTF
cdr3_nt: TGTGCCAGCAGTCCGCGGGACAGGGAAGGCTACACCTTC

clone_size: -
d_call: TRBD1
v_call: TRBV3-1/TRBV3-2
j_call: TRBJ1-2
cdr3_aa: CASSQTGQGGYGYTF
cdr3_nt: TGTGCCAGCAGCCAAACCGGACAGGGAGGGTATGGCTACACCTTC

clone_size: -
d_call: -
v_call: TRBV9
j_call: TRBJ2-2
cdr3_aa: CASSKGQITGELFF
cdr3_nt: TGTGCCAGCAGCAAAGGACAGATCACCGGGGAGCTGTTTTTT

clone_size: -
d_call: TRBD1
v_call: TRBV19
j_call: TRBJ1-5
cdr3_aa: CASSRTGEVQPQHF
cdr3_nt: TGTGCCAGTAGTCGAACAGGGGAGGTTCAGCCCCAGCATTTT

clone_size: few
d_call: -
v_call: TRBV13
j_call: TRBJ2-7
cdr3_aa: CASSLGPGGLREQYF
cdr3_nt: TGTGCCAGCAGCTTAGGCCCCGGCGGCCTGAGGGAGCAGTACTTC

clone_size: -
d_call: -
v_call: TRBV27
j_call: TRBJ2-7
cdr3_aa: CASSTTVPPYEQYF
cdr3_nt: TGTGCCAGCAGTACGACAGTGCCCCCCTACGAGCAGTACTTC

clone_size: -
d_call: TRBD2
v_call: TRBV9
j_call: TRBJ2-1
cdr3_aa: CASSETSGRSNEQFF
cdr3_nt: TGTGCCAGCAGCGAGACTAGCGGGAGATCAAATGAGCAGTTCTTC

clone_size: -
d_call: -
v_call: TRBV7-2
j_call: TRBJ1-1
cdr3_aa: CASSLSWGLTEAFF
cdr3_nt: TGTGCCAGCAGCTTAAGTTGGGGGCTCACTGAAGCTTTCTTT

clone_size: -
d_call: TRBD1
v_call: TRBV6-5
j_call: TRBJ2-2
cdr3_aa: CASSRTGTGELFF
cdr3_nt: TGTGCCAGCAGTCGGACAGGGACCGGGGAGCTGTTTTTT

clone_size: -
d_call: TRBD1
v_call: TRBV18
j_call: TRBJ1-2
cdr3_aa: CASSRPGQGTYGYTF
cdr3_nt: TGTGCCAGCTCCCGGCCGGGACAGGGTACATATGGCTACACCTTC

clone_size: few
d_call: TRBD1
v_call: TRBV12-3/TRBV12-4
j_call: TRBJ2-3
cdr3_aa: CASSYRGSDTQYF
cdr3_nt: TGTGCCAGCAGTTACAGGGGGTCAGATACGCAGTATTTT

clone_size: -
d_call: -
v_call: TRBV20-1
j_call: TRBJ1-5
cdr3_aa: CSASARGQGNQPQHF
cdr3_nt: TGCAGTGCTAGTGCTAGGGGTCAGGGCAATCAGCCCCAGCATTTT

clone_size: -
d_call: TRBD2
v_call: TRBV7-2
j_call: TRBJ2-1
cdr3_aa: CASSSQTSGPNNEQFF
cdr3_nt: TGTGCCAGCAGCTCGCAAACTAGCGGCCCAAACAATGAGCAGTTCTTC

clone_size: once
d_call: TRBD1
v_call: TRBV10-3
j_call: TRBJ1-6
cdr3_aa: CATNSGQGGGSYNSPLHF
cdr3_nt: TGTGCCACGAACTCGGGACAGGGAGGAGGGTCCTATAATTCACCCCTCCACTTT

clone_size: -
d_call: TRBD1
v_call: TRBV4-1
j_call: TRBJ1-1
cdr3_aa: CASSHPSGGVNEAFF
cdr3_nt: TGCGCCAGCAGCCATCCCTCAGGGGGCGTTAATGAAGCTTTCTTT

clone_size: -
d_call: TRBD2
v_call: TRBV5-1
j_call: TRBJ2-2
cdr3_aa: CASSSGLADRELFF
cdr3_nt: TGCGCCAGCAGCTCGGGACTAGCGGATCGGGAGCTGTTTTTT

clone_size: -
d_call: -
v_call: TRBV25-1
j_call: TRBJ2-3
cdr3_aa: CASSGLDRSTDTQYF
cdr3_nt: TGTGCCAGCAGTGGCTTGGACAGAAGCACAGATACGCAGTATTTT

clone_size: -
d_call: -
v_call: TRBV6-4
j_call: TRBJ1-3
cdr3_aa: CASRSFHRAGNTIYF
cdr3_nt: TGTGCCAGCAGATCCTTCCACAGGGCTGGAAACACCATATATTTT

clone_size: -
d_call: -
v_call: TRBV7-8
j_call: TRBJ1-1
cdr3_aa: CASSQRQDVLATEAFF
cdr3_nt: TGTGCCAGCAGCCAACGACAGGACGTCCTGGCCACTGAAGCTTTCTTT

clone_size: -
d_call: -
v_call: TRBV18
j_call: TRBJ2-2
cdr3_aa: CASSPLTANTGELFF
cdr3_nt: TGTGCCAGCTCACCCCTCACAGCGAACACCGGGGAGCTGTTTTTT

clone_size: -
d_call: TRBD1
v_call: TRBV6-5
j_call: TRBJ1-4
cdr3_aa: CASSYYRGLEKLFF
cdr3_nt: TGTGCCAGCAGTTACTACAGGGGGCTGGAAAAACTGTTTTTT

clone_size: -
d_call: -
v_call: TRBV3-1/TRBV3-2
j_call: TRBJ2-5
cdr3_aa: CASSQDGVRGQETQYF
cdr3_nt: TGTGCCAGCAGCCAAGACGGAGTACGGGGGCAAGAGACCCAGTACTTC

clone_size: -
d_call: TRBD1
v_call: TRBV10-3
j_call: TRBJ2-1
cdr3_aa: CAISTDRGLSNEQFF
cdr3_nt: TGTGCCATCAGTACTGACAGGGGGCTGAGCAATGAGCAGTTCTTC

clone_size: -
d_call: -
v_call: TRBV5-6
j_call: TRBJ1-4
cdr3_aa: CASSLRTGEKLFF
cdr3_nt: TGTGCCAGCAGCCTTCGAACCGGTGAAAAACTGTTTTTT

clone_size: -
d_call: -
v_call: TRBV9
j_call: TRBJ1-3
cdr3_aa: CASTSGGATGNTIYF
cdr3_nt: TGTGCCAGCACCTCAGGCGGGGCGACTGGAAACACCATATATTTT

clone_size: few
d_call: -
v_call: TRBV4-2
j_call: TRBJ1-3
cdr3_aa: CASSQGTASGNTIYF
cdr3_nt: TGTGCCAGCAGCCAAGGGACAGCCTCTGGAAACACCATATATTTT

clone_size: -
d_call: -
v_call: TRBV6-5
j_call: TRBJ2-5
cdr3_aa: CASTWGRLQETQYF
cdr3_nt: TGTGCCAGCACTTGGGGGCGGTTGCAAGAGACCCAGTACTTC

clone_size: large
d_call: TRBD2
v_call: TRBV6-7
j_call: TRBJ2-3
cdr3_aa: CASSYASVAGGDTQYF
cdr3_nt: TGTGCCAGCAGTTACGCGTCGGTAGCGGGAGGAGATACGCAGTATTTT

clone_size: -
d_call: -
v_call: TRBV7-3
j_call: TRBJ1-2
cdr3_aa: CASSLTREGGYTF
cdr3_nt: TGTGCCAGCAGCCTTACTAGGGAAGGCGGCTACACCTTC

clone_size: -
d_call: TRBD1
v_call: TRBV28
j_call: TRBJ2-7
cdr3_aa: CASRGRDRAYEQYF
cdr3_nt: TGTGCCAGCAGGGGTCGGGACAGGGCTTACGAGCAGTACTTC

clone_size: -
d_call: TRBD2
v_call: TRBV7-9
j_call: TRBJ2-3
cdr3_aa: CASSFPMTILAGAADTQYF
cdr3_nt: TGTGCCAGCAGCTTTCCTATGACAATACTAGCGGGAGCGGCAGATACGCAGTATTTT

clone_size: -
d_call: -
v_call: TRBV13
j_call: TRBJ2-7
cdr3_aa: CASSLGRGYEQYF
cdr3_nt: TGTGCCAGCAGCTTGGGTAGGGGATACGAGCAGTACTTC

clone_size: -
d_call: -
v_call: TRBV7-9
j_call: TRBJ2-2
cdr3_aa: CASTILATGELFF
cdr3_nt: TGTGCCAGCACCATTCTAGCCACCGGGGAGCTGTTTTTT

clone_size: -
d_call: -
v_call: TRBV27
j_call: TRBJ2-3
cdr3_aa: CASSPLGSTDTQYF
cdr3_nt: TGTGCCAGCAGCCCACTAGGTTCCACAGATACGCAGTATTTT

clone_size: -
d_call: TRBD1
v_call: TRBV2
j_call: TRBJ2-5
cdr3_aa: CASSAMLTGLQETQYF
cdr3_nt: TGTGCCAGCAGTGCAATGTTGACAGGGCTCCAAGAGACCCAGTACTTC

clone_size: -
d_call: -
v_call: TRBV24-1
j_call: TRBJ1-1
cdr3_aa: CATSSFDRGNTEAFF
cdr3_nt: TGTGCCACCAGTTCCTTTGACAGAGGAAACACTGAAGCTTTCTTT

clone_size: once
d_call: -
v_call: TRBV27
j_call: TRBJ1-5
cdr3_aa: CASSYSVSNQPQHF
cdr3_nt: TGTGCCAGCAGTTATTCAGTAAGCAATCAGCCCCAGCATTTT

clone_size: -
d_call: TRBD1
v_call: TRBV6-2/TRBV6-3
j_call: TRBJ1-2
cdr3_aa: CASSSQGVYGYTF
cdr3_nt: TGTGCCAGCAGTTCACAGGGGGTATATGGCTACACCTTC

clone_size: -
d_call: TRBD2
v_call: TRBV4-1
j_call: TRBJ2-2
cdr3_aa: CASSQDHTSGILTGELFF
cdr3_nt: TGCGCCAGCAGCCAAGATCATACTAGCGGGATCCTGACCGGGGAGCTGTTTTTT

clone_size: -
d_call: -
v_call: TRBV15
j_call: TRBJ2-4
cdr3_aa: CATRTESSSIQYF
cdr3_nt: TGTGCCACCCGGACAGAGAGTAGTAGCATTCAGTACTTC

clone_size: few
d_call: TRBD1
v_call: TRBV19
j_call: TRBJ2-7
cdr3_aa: CASKTTGSSYEQYF
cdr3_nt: TGTGCCAGCAAAACGACAGGGAGCTCCTACGAGCAGTACTTC

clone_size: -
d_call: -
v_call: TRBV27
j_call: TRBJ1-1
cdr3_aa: CASTKRGVGTTSGTEAFF
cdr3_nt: TGTGCCAGCACCAAGCGGGGGGTAGGGACTACGAGTGGAACTGAAGCTTTCTTT